Included here is one T cell receptor beta chain sequence, with context. Its specificity is unknown. These data are taken from a study of beta chain features in type 1 diabetes. Study-wide findings and caveats: PCR may have favored shorter templates equally in patients and controls. Insertion counts at VDJ junctions were lower in type 1 diabetes patients, who also showed more deletions there. In all four CD4+ subsets, TCRB CDR3 length was significantly, moderately reduced in type 1 diabetes.

CDR1 is SGHRS, CDR2 YFSETQ, per germline. V shed 0 bases and J shed 2 bases, with 12 bases lying between them. The CDR3 length is 16 residues. Every bit of the isolated RNA underwent reverse transcription, so sequencing read expressed TCRB transcripts. Sequencing used immunoSEQ multiplex PCR; TCRdb keeps in-frame clones, though not all of them. The table lists over 650,000 clones, roughly 13% of them singletons. Sorting that relied on CD45RO/CCR7/CD25/CD127/CD95/CD27 yielded CD4+ naive, central memory, regulatory and stem cell-like memory cells. Sequencing used naive CD4+ T cells from blood. This sequence was found in a young man with type 1 diabetes. The J gene is TRBJ2-1, the V gene TRBV5-1; D may match TRBD1 or TRBD2 (5 bases each). CDR3 protein: CASSLAEGRTYNEQFF. CDR3 DNA: TGCGCCAGCAGCTTGGCCGAGGGGCGGACCTACAATGAGCAGTTCTTC.